A selection of T cell receptor beta chains follows, all from one sample in a study of T cells after yellow fever vaccination. From the 5' RACE reads, TCRdb called clonotypes with MiXCR, one entry per CDR3 protein. Among 450,000 to 600,000 distinct CDR3 sequences listed, 13% were seen once. Material: PBMCs, obtained on the day of the yellow fever booster vaccination. The origin of the receptors is a man aged 25 to 45 who received the YFV17D yellow fever vaccine. Both conserved end residues are part of each CDR3.

j_call,v_call,cdr3_aa
TRBJ2-7,TRBV7-2,CASSLGGTGAYEQYF
TRBJ1-3,TRBV29-1,CSGTGEVENTIYF
TRBJ2-5,TRBV20-1,CSATVRLAGERETQYF
TRBJ2-7,TRBV7-9,CASSRHLSYEQYF
TRBJ2-7,TRBV5-1,CASSFTGSGDEQYF
TRBJ2-3,TRBV5-5,CASSLASGLAGDTQYF
TRBJ2-2,TRBV29-1,CSVLPGSNTGELFF
TRBJ2-7,TRBV10-3,CAIKAGDAYEQYF
TRBJ2-1,TRBV25-1,CASSELAGTSGIFEQFF
TRBJ2-3,TRBV20-1,CSARGVYRGRTDTQYF
TRBJ1-3,TRBV6-1,CASRRRGSGNTIYF
TRBJ1-5,TRBV27,CASSWGSSQPQHF
TRBJ2-3,TRBV4-3,CASSQGVAAATQYF
TRBJ2-3,TRBV10-3,CAISPGTSVPGDTQYF
TRBJ2-7,TRBV7-8,CASSLGFQYEQYF
TRBJ1-3,TRBV20-1,CSASSDSGNTIYF
TRBJ2-1,TRBV5-4,CASSWGEGPYNEQFF
TRBJ2-3,TRBV18,CASSLTLGTDTQYF